This passage covers 27 T cell receptor beta chains from one sample sequenced in a study of blood T cell repertoires in COVID-19. This table comes from immunoSEQ multiplex PCR, and its TCRdb copy is limited to in-frame clones, with some not included. The sample lists 40,000 to 65,000 clones; around 80% were seen once. The sample comprised peripheral blood. These receptors all come from a human donor in a cohort sampled during active COVID-19.

The gene calls are TRBV19 and TRBJ2-3; 10 bases match TRBD1. The CDR3 is 16 residues long. V was pared by 5 bases and J by 2 bases, with 7 bases of the junction left unmatched. The germline CDR1 and CDR2 sequences are LNHDA and SQIVND (reference sequence). The CDR3 nucleotides read TGTGCCAGTAGTTCCCCCGACAGGGGGCTCACAGATACGCAGTATTTT. Protein product: CASSSPDRGLTDTQYF. Using reference TRBV19 and TRBJ2-3 for the parts outside the CDR3, the full variable domain is DGGITQSPKYLFRKEGQNVTLSCEQNLNHDAMYWYRQDPGQGLRLIYYSQIVNDFQKGDIAEGYSVSREKKESFPLTVTSAQKNPTAFYLCASSSPDRGLTDTQYFGPGTRLTVL.

This chain links TRBV3-1 (or the pseudogene TRBV3-2) with TRBJ1-1; TRBD1 agrees at 9 bases. Germline V CDR1 and CDR2: LGHDT, YNNKEL (reference sequence). There are 14 residues in the CDR3. Trimming removed 3 bases from V and 5 bases from J; junction bases left unmatched: 4. In DNA form, the CDR3 reads TGTGCCAGCAGCCACCGGGACAGGGCAACTGAAGCTTTCTTT. It codes for CASSHRDRATEAFF.

CDR3 sequence reads: CASSYREYNEQFF. In DNA form, the CDR3 reads TGTGCCAGCAGTTACCGGGAGTACAATGAGCAGTTCTTC. The chain combines TRBV6-5 with TRBJ2-1, with D possibly TRBD2 on 6 matching bases. V was shortened by 2 bases and J by 4 bases, with 6 bases between the two germline ends. This CDR3 has 13 residues. Germline CDR1 reads MNHEY; CDR2 reads SVGAGI.

This chain uses TRBV18 with TRBJ2-7; TRBD2 is a possible D gene (6 bases). This CDR3 spans 15 amino acids. Germline V gene sequence: CDR1 KGHSH, CDR2 LQKENI. Trimming left V 4 bases short and J 2 bases short, with 15 bases between. The CDR3 DNA reads as TGTGCCAGCTCACGCAACGGCGGGACGACCTACGAGCAGTACTTC. Translated, it gives CASSRNGGTTYEQYF.

The table lists this clone with a few counts. The chain couples TRBV5-6 to TRBJ1-1, with 7 bases lining up with TRBD1. The CDR3 has 14 amino acids. J gave up 1 base and V 5 bases, and 5 bases lay outside the gene matches. Germline V gives CDR1 SGHDT, CDR2 YYEEEE. The CDR3 spells CASSSQGGNTEAFF. The CDR3 DNA reads as TGTGCCAGCAGTTCTCAGGGGGGGAACACTGAAGCTTTCTTT.

This clone came up once. This chain joins TRBV28 and TRBJ1-1, with D perhaps TRBD1 (6 bases). CDR1 and CDR2 from the germline V gene are MDHEN and SYDVKM. The CDR3 consists of 15 residues. V lost 7 bases and J 2 bases, leaving 17 bases between the germline ends. CDR3 nucleotides: TGTGCCAGCAAGGGGCCCTCAGGGGTTAACACTGAAGCTTTCTTT. Translating it yields CASKGPSGVNTEAFF.

The rearrangement joins TRBV5-6 to TRBJ2-5; 8 bases map to TRBD2. CDR1 and CDR2 (germline): SGHDT, YYEEEE. The CDR3 totals 16 residues. V was clipped by 1 base and J by 2 bases; unmatched bases: 7. The CDR3 reads CASSLLTSGPQETQYF. CDR3 bases: TGTGCCAGCAGCTTGCTAACTAGCGGACCTCAAGAGACCCAGTACTTC.

This clone was seen a single time. The chain has TRBV2 and TRBJ2-2, with D uncertain. Trimming shortened V by 4 bases and J by 6 bases, and 12 bases separated the two germline ends. The CDR3 sequence is 14 residues long. The V gene's germline CDR1 is SNHLY and CDR2 FYNNEI. In DNA form, the CDR3 reads TGTGCCAGCAGTGGAGTGACACCCCCCGGGGAGCTGTTTTTT. Residues: CASSGVTPPGELFF. The full variable domain, completed using reference TRBV2 and TRBJ2-2, is EPEVTQTPSHQVTQMGQEVILRCVPISNHLYFYWYRQILGQKVEFLVSFYNNEISEKSEIFDDQFSVERPDGSNFTLKIRSTKLEDSAMYFCASSGVTPPGELFFGEGSRLTVL.

This chain connects TRBV6-6 to TRBJ1-1; 8 bases map to TRBD1. The CDR3 is made up of 17 amino acids. Germline V gene lookup returns CDR1 MNHNY and CDR2 SVGAGI (reference sequence). With V trimmed by 5 bases and J by 3 bases, 14 bases remained unmatched. CDR3 nucleotides: TGTGCCAGCAGTCCAAGCCGGACAGGGAACTTGGACACTGAAGCTTTCTTT. This translates into CASSPSRTGNLDTEAFF.

V is TRBV6-5 and J is TRBJ2-1; D remains ambiguous. CDR1 and CDR2 (germline): MNHEY, SVGAGI. Deletions cut 7 bases from V and 2 bases from J, with 12 bases between. The CDR3 runs to 14 residues. CDR3 sequence reads: CASIEPGPYNEQFF. CDR3 DNA: TGTGCCAGCATCGAACCGGGTCCCTACAATGAGCAGTTCTTC.

This chain connects TRBV25-1 to TRBJ1-4; TRBD1 is a possible D gene (5 bases). The germline gives CDR1 MGHDK, CDR2 SYGVNS. With 0 bases removed from V and 4 bases from J, the gap between germline ends came to 12 bases. The CDR3 runs 16 residues. CDR3 residues: CASSEYSSRDNEKLFF. The CDR3 DNA follows: TGTGCCAGCAGTGAATATTCTTCCAGGGATAATGAAAAACTGTTTTTT. Complete variable domain (other parts from reference TRBV25-1 and TRBJ1-4): EADIYQTPRYLVIGTGKKITLECSQTMGHDKMYWYQQDPGMELHLIHYSYGVNSTEKGDLSSESTVSRIRTEHFPLTLESARPSHTSQYLCASSEYSSRDNEKLFFGSGTQLSVL.

This clone was picked up a small number of times. The chain employs TRBV11-1 and TRBJ1-1; possibly TRBD1 for D (5 bases). Germline V gene sequence: CDR1 SGHAT, CDR2 FQDESV (reference sequence). The CDR3 length is 15 residues. Trimming took 1 base from V and 2 from J, leaving 11 bases between them. CDR3 sequence: CASSLVGQGNTEAFF. CDR3 DNA sequence: TGTGCCAGCAGCTTAGTCGGGCAGGGTAACACTGAAGCTTTCTTT. Supplemented by reference TRBV11-1 and TRBJ1-1, the full variable domain reads EAEVAQSPRYKITEKSQAVAFWCDPISGHATLYWYRQILGQGPELLVQFQDESVVDDSQLPKDRFSAERLKGVDSTLKIQPAELGDSAMYLCASSLVGQGNTEAFFGQGTRLTVV.

The rearrangement joins TRBV13 to TRBJ2-5; D gene uncertain. V was cut by 5 bases and J by 1 base, with 5 bases left in between. Germline-derived CDR1 and CDR2 are PRHDT and FYEKMQ (reference sequence). The CDR3 has 12 residues. The CDR3 DNA reads TGTGCCAGCAGCGCGAGCCAAGAGACCCAGTACTTC. Translated: CASSASQETQYF.

This chain joins TRBV7-9 and TRBJ2-1; D is perhaps TRBD2 (5 bases). The V gene lost 0 bases and the J gene lost 7 bases, with 10 bases spanning the gap. This CDR3 has 14 amino acids. CDR1 and CDR2 (germline): SEHNR, FQNEAQ (reference sequence). This CDR3 reads CASSLASGINEQFF. Here the CDR3 DNA reads TGTGCCAGCAGCTTAGCATCCGGGATAAATGAGCAGTTCTTC.

The V gene is TRBV15, the J gene TRBJ2-5; D not resolved. From germline, CDR1 is LNHNV and CDR2 YYDKDF (reference sequence). The V gene lost 0 bases and the J gene lost 5 bases, with 7 bases spanning the gap. The CDR3 length is 13 residues. CDR3 residues: CATSRDLRETQYF. CDR3 coding DNA: TGTGCCACCAGCAGAGACCTGAGGGAGACCCAGTACTTC.

In this sample, this clone turned up a few times. This chain's CDR3 is CASSPPGSSYNEQFF. CDR3 DNA sequence: TGTGCCAGCAGCCCGCCCGGGAGCTCCTACAATGAGCAGTTCTTC. The chain couples TRBV9 to TRBJ2-1; possible D gene TRBD2, 6 bases. The V and J ends lost 4 bases and 0 bases respectively, with 11 bases between them. Germline lookup yields CDR1 SGDLS and CDR2 YYNGEE. The CDR3 has 15 amino acids.

V gene TRBV4-1 combines with J gene TRBJ1-1; TRBD1 agrees at 9 bases. CDR3 length equals 15 residues. Germline V gene lookup returns CDR1 MGHRA and CDR2 YSYEKL. The ends lost 2 bases at V and 1 base at J; junction bases unmatched: 2. As DNA, the CDR3 is TGCGCCAGCAGCCAACGACAGGGGGGGAACACTGAAGCTTTCTTT. The encoded protein is CASSQRQGGNTEAFF.

Notes on this clone: Compared with germline, one end of the junction differs, possibly owing to a read error. The rearrangement links TRBV6-1 to TRBJ2-7; 9 bases are a match to TRBD2. The CDR3 has 15 amino acids. Germline CDR1 reads MNHNS; CDR2 reads SASEGT. CDR3: CASREGSGGMYEQYF. CDR3 bases: TGTGCCAGCAGGGAAGGCAGCGGGGGGATGTACGAGCAGTACTTC.

The V and J genes are TRBV28 and TRBJ2-2; D is perhaps TRBD2 (5 bases). The V and J ends lost 5 bases and 6 bases respectively, with 19 bases between them. Germline lookup yields CDR1 MDHEN and CDR2 SYDVKM. The CDR3 runs to 16 residues. The CDR3 bases are TGTGCCAGCAGTCATACCCCGGGATCCCGCCCCGGGGAGCTGTTTTTT. Its translation: CASSHTPGSRPGELFF.

The rearrangement joins TRBV7-2 to TRBJ2-2; 7 positions agree with TRBD2. Germline assignment: CDR1 SGHTA and CDR2 FQGNSA. CDR3 length: 17 residues. With 5 bases clipped from V and 4 bases from J, the junction kept 13 bases outside the gene matches. The CDR3 reads CASSQMRGGLSTGELFF. CDR3 nucleotides: TGTGCCAGCAGCCAAATGAGGGGAGGGCTGAGCACCGGGGAGCTGTTTTTT.

The chain joins TRBV6-5 to TRBJ1-1, with 8 nucleotides matching TRBD1. Germline-derived CDR1 and CDR2 are MNHEY and SVGAGI. The CDR3 sequence is 14 residues long. The V and J ends lost 6 bases and 4 bases, in that order; junction bases with no gene match: 7. CDR3 sequence: CASRWDRKSTEAFF. Here the CDR3 DNA reads TGTGCCAGCAGATGGGACAGGAAGTCCACTGAAGCTTTCTTT.

The V and J genes are TRBV11-2 and TRBJ2-5; D is unclear. Trimming pared 1 base from V and 5 bases from J, leaving 11 bases between. Germline V CDR1 and CDR2: SGHAT, FQNNGV. This CDR3 has 14 amino acids. The DNA of the CDR3 is TGTGCCAGCAGCTTAGGGGCTTGGTCGGAGACCCAGTACTTC. Its translation: CASSLGAWSETQYF.

V and J are TRBV27 and TRBJ1-1; TRBD1 is a possible D gene (6 bases). The V gene lost 6 bases and the J gene lost 4 bases, with 12 bases spanning the gap. The length of the CDR3 is 13 residues. Looked up from germline, CDR1 is MNHEY and CDR2 is SMNVEV (reference sequence). The CDR3: CASRAQGPTEAFF. CDR3 DNA sequence: TGTGCCAGCAGGGCACAGGGTCCCACTGAAGCTTTCTTT.

In nucleotides, the CDR3 is TGTGCCAGCAGCTTAACTATTCAAGAGACCCAGTACTTC. It translates to CASSLTIQETQYF. The rearrangement joins TRBV7-9 to TRBJ2-5; no firm D call. The V gene's germline CDR1 is SEHNR and CDR2 FQNEAQ (reference sequence). This CDR3 has 13 amino acids. V was clipped by 2 bases and J by 2 bases, with 6 bases between them.

The gene calls are TRBV4-1 and TRBJ1-1; tentatively, D is TRBD1 (5 bases). Trimming took off 3 bases at V and 8 bases at J, with 13 bases between the two ends. The germline CDR1 and CDR2 sequences are MGHRA and YSYEKL. The length of the CDR3 is 13 residues. This CDR3 reads CASSHVQGKEAFF. In DNA form, the CDR3 reads TGCGCCAGCAGCCATGTGCAGGGCAAAGAAGCTTTCTTT.

The chain uses TRBV7-9 and TRBJ1-1; 7 bases are a match to TRBD1. The CDR3 is 15 amino acids. The junction had 8 bases not matched to a gene; V was cut back by 5 bases and J by 2 bases. The V gene's germline CDR1 is SEHNR and CDR2 FQNEAQ (reference sequence). DNA of the CDR3: TGTGCCAGCAGCCCAACTGACAGGGAAAACACTGAAGCTTTCTTT. Protein sequence: CASSPTDRENTEAFF. The full variable domain, with the rest looked up from reference TRBV7-9 and TRBJ1-1, is DTGVSQNPRHKITKRGQNVTFRCDPISEHNRLYWYRQTLGQGPEFLTYFQNEAQLEKSRLLSDRFSAERPKGSFSTLEIQRTEQGDSAMYLCASSPTDRENTEAFFGQGTRLTVV.

CDR3 loop: CASSRKGGAFYGYTF. DNA of the CDR3: TGTGCCAGCAGCCGTAAAGGGGGCGCATTCTATGGCTACACCTTC. J is TRBJ1-2 and V is TRBV5-4, with 7 bases that match TRBD1. Per germline, CDR1 SGHNT and CDR2 YYREEE (reference sequence). The CDR3 runs 15 residues. V was clipped by 4 bases and J by 4 bases; unmatched bases: 10.